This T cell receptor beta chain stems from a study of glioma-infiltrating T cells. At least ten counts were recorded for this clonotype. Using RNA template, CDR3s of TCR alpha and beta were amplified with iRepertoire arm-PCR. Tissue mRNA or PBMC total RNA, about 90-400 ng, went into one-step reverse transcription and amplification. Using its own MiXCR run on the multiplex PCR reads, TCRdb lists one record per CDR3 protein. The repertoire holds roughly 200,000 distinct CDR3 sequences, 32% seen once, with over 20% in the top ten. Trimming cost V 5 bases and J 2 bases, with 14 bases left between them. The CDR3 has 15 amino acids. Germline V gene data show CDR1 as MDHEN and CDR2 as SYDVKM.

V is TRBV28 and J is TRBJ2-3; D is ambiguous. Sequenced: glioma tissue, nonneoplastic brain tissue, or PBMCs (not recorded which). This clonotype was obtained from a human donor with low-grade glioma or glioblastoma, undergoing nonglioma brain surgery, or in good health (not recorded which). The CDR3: CASSVPGINTDTQYF. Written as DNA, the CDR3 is TGTGCCAGCAGTGTTCCCGGAATTAACACAGATACGCAGTATTTT.